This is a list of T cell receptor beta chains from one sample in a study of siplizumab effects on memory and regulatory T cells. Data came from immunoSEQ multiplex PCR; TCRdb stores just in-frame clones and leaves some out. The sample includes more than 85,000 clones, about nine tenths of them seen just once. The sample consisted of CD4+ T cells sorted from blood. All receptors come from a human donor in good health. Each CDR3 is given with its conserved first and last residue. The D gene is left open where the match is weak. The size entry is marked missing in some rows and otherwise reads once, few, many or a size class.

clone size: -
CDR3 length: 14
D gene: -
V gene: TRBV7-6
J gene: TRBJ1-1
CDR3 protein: CASSFTGGNTEAFF
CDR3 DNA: TGTGCCAGCAGCTTTACGGGGGGCAACACTGAAGCTTTCTTT

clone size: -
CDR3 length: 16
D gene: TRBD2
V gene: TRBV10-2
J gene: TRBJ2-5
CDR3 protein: CASSEPRSGGQETQYF
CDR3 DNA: TGCGCCAGCAGTGAGCCGCGTAGCGGGGGACAAGAGACCCAGTACTTC

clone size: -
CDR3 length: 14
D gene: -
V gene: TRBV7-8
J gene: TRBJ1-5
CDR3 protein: CASSTGNSNQPQHF
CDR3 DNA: TGTGCCAGCAGCACAGGGAATAGCAATCAGCCCCAGCATTTT

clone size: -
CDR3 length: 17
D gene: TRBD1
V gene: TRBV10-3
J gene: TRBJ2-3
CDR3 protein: CAISETQGATSTDTQYF
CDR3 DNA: TGTGCCATCAGTGAGACACAGGGGGCAACTAGCACAGATACGCAGTATTTT

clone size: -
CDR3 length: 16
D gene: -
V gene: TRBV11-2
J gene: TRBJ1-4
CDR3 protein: CASSSGVGGLNEKLFF
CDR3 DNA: TGTGCCAGCAGCTCAGGCGTCGGGGGGCTTAATGAAAAACTGTTTTTT

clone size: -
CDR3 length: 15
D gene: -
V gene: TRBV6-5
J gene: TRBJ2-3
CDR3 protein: CASSYSRRETDTQYF
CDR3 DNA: TGTGCCAGCAGTTACTCCCGGAGAGAAACAGATACGCAGTATTTT

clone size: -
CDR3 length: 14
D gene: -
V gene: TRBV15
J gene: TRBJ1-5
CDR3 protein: CATSKAGADQPQHF
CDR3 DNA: TGTGCCACCAGCAAGGCAGGGGCGGATCAGCCCCAGCATTTT

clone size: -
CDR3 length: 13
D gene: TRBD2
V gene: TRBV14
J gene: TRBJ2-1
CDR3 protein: CASSQAGGSEQFF
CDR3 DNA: TGTGCCAGCAGCCAAGCGGGGGGGAGTGAGCAGTTCTTC

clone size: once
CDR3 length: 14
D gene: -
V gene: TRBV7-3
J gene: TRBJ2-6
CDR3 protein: CASSPSGGANVLTF
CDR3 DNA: TGTGCCAGCAGCCCCTCGGGTGGGGCCAACGTCCTGACTTTC

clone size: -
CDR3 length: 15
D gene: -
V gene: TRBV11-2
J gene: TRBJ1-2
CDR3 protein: CASSLLPGGNYGYTF
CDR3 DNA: TGTGCCAGCAGCTTACTCCCAGGCGGGAACTATGGCTACACCTTC

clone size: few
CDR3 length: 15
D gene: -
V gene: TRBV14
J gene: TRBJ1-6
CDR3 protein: CASSQQAGVNSPLHF
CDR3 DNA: TGTGCCAGCAGCCAACAGGCCGGGGTTAATTCACCCCTCCACTTT

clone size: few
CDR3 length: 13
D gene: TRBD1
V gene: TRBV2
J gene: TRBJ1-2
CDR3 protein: CASSGTGNYGYTF
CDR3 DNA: TGTGCCAGCAGTGGGACAGGGAACTATGGCTACACCTTC

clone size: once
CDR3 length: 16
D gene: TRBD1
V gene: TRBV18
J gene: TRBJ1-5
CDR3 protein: CASSPLGTGEDQPQHF
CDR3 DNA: TGTGCCAGCTCACCACTCGGGACAGGGGAGGATCAGCCCCAGCATTTT

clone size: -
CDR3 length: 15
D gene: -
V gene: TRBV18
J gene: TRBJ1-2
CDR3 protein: CASSTTTSQVGGYTF
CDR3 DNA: TGTGCCAGCTCAACAACGACAAGCCAGGTCGGTGGCTACACCTTC

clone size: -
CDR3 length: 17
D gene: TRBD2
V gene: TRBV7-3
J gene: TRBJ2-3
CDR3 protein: CASSSQTGGGQRDTQYF
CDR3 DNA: TGTGCCAGCAGCTCCCAAACGGGGGGAGGGCAGCGGGATACGCAGTATTTT

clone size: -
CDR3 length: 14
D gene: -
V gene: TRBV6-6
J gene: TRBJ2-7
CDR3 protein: CASSEGRRSYEQYF
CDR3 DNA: TGTGCCAGCAGCGAGGGACGCCGGAGCTACGAGCAGTACTTC

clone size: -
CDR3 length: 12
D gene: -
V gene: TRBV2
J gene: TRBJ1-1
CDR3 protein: CASFLGVTEAFF
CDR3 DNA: TGTGCCAGCTTCTTGGGGGTCACTGAAGCTTTCTTT

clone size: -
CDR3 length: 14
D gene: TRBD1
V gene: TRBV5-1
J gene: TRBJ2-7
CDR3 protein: CASSSGRDRPEQYF
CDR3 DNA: TGCGCCAGCAGCTCTGGGCGGGACAGGCCCGAGCAGTACTTC

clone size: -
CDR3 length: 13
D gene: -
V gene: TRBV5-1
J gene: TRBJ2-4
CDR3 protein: CASGNSGENIQYF
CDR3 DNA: TGCGCCAGCGGTAACAGTGGGGAAAACATTCAGTACTTC